This note documents a single TCR beta chain sequence. This entry belongs to a study of blood T cell repertoires in COVID-19. Study-level background: The United States, Italy and Spain supplied acute and convalescent COVID-19 samples. The cDNA or gDNA used as material had been derived from T cells, B-cell-depleted T cells, or PBMCs.

CDR1 is SGHDT, CDR2 YYEEEE, per germline. The CDR3 sequence is 11 residues long. V was shortened by 3 bases and J by 5 bases, with 3 bases between the two germline ends. Original handling: Amplification with reference gene primers provided the estimates of nucleated cell counts. The repertoire was sequenced with immunoSEQ multiplex PCR; TCRdb's copy has only in-frame clones and lacks some. V and J calls plus clone size are reproduced from that table; the DNA served to infer D and trimming. The sample records some 98,000 clones, 65% to 90% being singletons. This rearrangement joins TRBV5-6 to TRBJ2-1; D call uncertain. The sequence was obtained from a man between 65 and 85 years old with active or convalescent COVID-19. Input material: peripheral blood. The CDR3 DNA follows: TGTGCCAGCAGCTCTGACAATGAGCAGTTCTTC. Protein sequence: CASSSDNEQFF. The full variable domain, with the rest looked up from reference TRBV5-6 and TRBJ2-1, is DAGVTQSPTHLIKTRGQQVTLRCSPKSGHDTVSWYQQALGQGPQFIFQYYEEEERQRGNFPDRFSGHQFPNYSSELNVNALLLGDSALYLCASSSDNEQFFGPGTRLTVL.